Sequencing of this T cell receptor (beta chain) was carried out in a study of T cell changes during pregnancy in multiple sclerosis. Profiling relied on immunoSEQ multiplex PCR, and the TCRdb table lists in-frame clones only, not all of them. The data show tens of thousands of clones, with under 90% seen just once and roughly 1.5% held by the top ten. V lost 10 bases to trimming and J lost 0 bases, with 13 bases between them. Germline V gives CDR1 LGHNA, CDR2 YNFKEQ. The CDR3 contains 13 residues. This chain uses TRBV4-2 with TRBJ2-7; maybe TRBD1 (6 bases). The sequence was obtained from a female donor in good health, enrolled as a control in a pregnancy study. The sample in question was peripheral blood, obtained in the first trimester of pregnancy. The CDR3 region has the DNA TGTGCCACCTCGGACAGAAGCTCCTACGAGCAGTACTTC. Protein sequence: CATSDRSSYEQYF.